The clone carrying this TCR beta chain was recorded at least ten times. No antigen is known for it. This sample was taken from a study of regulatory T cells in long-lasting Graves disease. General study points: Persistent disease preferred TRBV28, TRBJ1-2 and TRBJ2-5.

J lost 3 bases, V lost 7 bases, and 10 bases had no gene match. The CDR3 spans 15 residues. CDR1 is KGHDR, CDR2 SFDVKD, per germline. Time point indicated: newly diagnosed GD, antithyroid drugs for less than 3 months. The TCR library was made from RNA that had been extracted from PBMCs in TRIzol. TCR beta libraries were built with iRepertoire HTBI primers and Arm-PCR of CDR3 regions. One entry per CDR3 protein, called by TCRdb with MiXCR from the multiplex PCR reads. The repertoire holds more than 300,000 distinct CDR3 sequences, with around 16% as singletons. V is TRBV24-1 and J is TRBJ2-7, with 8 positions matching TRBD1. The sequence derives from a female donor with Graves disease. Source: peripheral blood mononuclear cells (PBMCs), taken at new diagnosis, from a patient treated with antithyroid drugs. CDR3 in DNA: TGTGCCACCAGAGCCGGGACAGGACAAGACTACGAGCAGTACTTC. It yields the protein CATRAGTGQDYEQYF.